This TCR beta chain was captured in a study of metastatic and nonmetastatic thyroid tumors. Study-wide points: Relative to benign nodules, malignant thyroid tumors were reportedly characterized by significantly elevated TCR beta diversity in blood and tumor.

Each patient came to thyroid surgery without any prior treatment (of any kind). TCRdb re-called the PCR reads through MiXCR. Here the sample spans about 40,000 clones, about 10% being singletons. This clone has at least ten counts. The antigen is not known. This TCR came from a female donor with papillary thyroid cancer or a benign thyroid nodule (not recorded which). Some clones in this sample may be carry-over from other donors' samples. Specimen: blood.

The chain's CDR3 is CATSREVGGGSPLHF. The DNA for the CDR3 is TGTGCCACCAGCAGAGAGGTCGGGGGCGGTTCACCCCTCCACTTT. J is TRBJ1-6 and V is TRBV15; TRBD1 might be the D (6 bases). In germline, CDR1 is LNHNV, CDR2 YYDKDF (reference sequence). This CDR3 contains 15 residues. V was trimmed by 0 bases and J by 9 bases, leaving 12 bases between them.